This T cell receptor beta chain was identified in a study of OX40 agonist ivuxolimab in advanced cancers. Findings and caveats of the study: Certain nonresponders additionally had low normalized T-cell clonal expansion.

Per germline, CDR1 SGHDN and CDR2 FVKESK. With 2 bases removed from V and 0 bases from J, the gap between germline ends came to 1 base. The CDR3 spans 12 residues. Clones were read by immunoSEQ multiplex PCR, and TCRdb kept only the in-frame ones, dropping some. The data hold 55,000 to 65,000 clones, with 85% to 95% observed a single time. Turning to this clone: Its antigen is not identified.

The clonotype comes from an adult with an advanced solid tumor such as melanoma, head and neck, liver or kidney cancer. The V and J genes are TRBV14 and TRBJ2-5; D is ambiguous. The material was CD4+ or CD8+ T cells sorted from blood, obtained in a trial of the OX40 agonist ivuxolimab. The CDR3 DNA sequence: TGTGCCAGCAGCCAAAACCAAGAGACCCAGTACTTC. Protein: CASSQNQETQYF. Supplemented by reference TRBV14 and TRBJ2-5, the full variable domain reads EAGVTQFPSHSVIEKGQTVTLRCDPISGHDNLYWYRRVMGKEIKFLLHFVKESKQDESGMPNNRFLAERTGGTYSTLKVQPAELEDSGVYFCASSQNQETQYFGPGTRLLVL.